Sequencing of this T cell receptor (beta chain) was carried out in a study of T cells in Graves' hyperthyroidism and ophthalmopathy. Study-wide results and limits: Among thyroid clonotypes expanded above 0.001, most also appeared in blood.

The V gene's germline CDR1 is LGHNA and CDR2 YNFKEQ. Trimming shortened V by 0 bases and J by 4 bases, and 13 bases separated the two germline ends. This CDR3 is 15 amino acids long. This clonotype appeared many times. Its antigen is undetermined. Researchers took RNA transcripts and amplified the TCR beta CDR3 regions from them. HTBI primers drove first-round RT-PCR of the TCR CDR3. TCRdb analysed the multiplex PCR reads with MiXCR anew, one entry per CDR3 protein. The sample yields more than 300,000 distinct CDR3 sequences, roughly 15% seen once. These patients, aged 18 to 65, had recently diagnosed hyperthyroidism lasting under 2 months. Criteria for exclusion of patients were uncontrolled infection, other autoimmune disease, pregnancy or lactation. Isolation of PBMCs was performed on 9.5 to 10 ml fresh peripheral blood.

The TCR originated in a woman aged 25 to 39 with Graves' hyperthyroidism that later progressed to Graves' ophthalmopathy. The sample was blood. The chain couples TRBV4-2 to TRBJ2-7; D perhaps matches TRBD2 (6 bases). The CDR3 loop reads CASSQDLAGSYEQYF. The CDR3 DNA is TGTGCCAGCAGCCAAGATTTGGCGGGGTCATACGAGCAGTACTTC.